What follows is one TCR beta chain and its context. Its antigen is unknown. Treatment indicated: oral pan-JAK inhibitor, 5-10 mg twice daily. Lesional scalp tissue (obtained by punch biopsy) and peripheral blood were collected from alopecia areata patients. RNA was isolated and reverse transcribed to cDNA, the sequencing template. Here immunoSEQ multiplex PCR was the method, and the copy in TCRdb shows in-frame clones only, minus some. The profile shows roughly 220,000 clones, roughly two fifths of them singletons. This sample is drawn from a study of CD8+ T cells in alopecia areata. Study-level points and caveats: Scalp and blood retained many expanded lesional clones during tofacitinib. Lesional scalp exceeded normal scalp in clonality, especially in alopecia totalis/universalis.

The sequencing here drew on CD4+ T cells sorted from blood, taken at week 34, from a patient treated with tofacitinib. This TCR derives from a human donor with alopecia areata.

In nucleotides, the CDR3 is TGTGCCAGCAGTGCGGTGGGCGCAGATACGCAGTATTTT. Translation gives CASSAVGADTQYF. The chain couples TRBV2 to TRBJ2-3; the D is unclear. Germline V gene data show CDR1 as SNHLY and CDR2 as FYNNEI. The CDR3 is made up of 13 amino acids. V was clipped by 4 bases and J by 4 bases, with 9 bases between them.